The rows below give T cell receptor beta chains drawn from one sample of a study of blood T cells in healthy people across ages. MiXCR, applied by TCRdb to the 5' RACE reads, yields one record per CDR3 protein. Among approximately 1,000,000 distinct CDR3 sequences listed, 35% to 45% were seen once. Sequences were obtained from blood. These receptors originate from a man younger than 35 in good health. Both conserved end residues are part of each CDR3. Fields, in order: D gene, clone size, V gene, J gene, CDR3 DNA, CDR3 protein. A D gene is named only where the DNA matches it firmly. The size entry is marked missing in some rows and otherwise reads once, few, many or a size class.

D gene: NA; clone size: NA; V gene: TRBV5-1; J gene: TRBJ2-5; CDR3 DNA: TGCGCCAGCAGCTGGAGGTCAAACAACCAAGAGACCCAGTACTTC; CDR3 protein: CASSWRSNNQETQYF
D gene: NA; clone size: NA; V gene: TRBV12-3/TRBV12-4; J gene: TRBJ1-2; CDR3 DNA: TGTGCCAGCAGTGGACACCTAAAAAACTATGGCTACACCTTC; CDR3 protein: CASSGHLKNYGYTF
D gene: TRBD2; clone size: few; V gene: TRBV20-1; J gene: TRBJ2-2; CDR3 DNA: TGCAGTGCGGGGGGACTAGCCCATCCCGGGGAGCTGTTTTTT; CDR3 protein: CSAGGLAHPGELFF
D gene: NA; clone size: NA; V gene: TRBV6-1; J gene: TRBJ2-7; CDR3 DNA: TGTGCCAGCAGGACCGGGACGGCCAGCTCCTACGAGCAGTACTTC; CDR3 protein: CASRTGTASSYEQYF
D gene: TRBD2; clone size: NA; V gene: TRBV27; J gene: TRBJ2-5; CDR3 DNA: TGTGCCAGCAGTTTAAAGCGGGGAATCTCCCAAGAGACCCAGTACTTC; CDR3 protein: CASSLKRGISQETQYF
D gene: TRBD2; clone size: NA; V gene: TRBV6-5; J gene: TRBJ2-1; CDR3 DNA: TGTGCCAGCAGCGAACGAGCGGGGGACTACAATGAGCAGTTCTTC; CDR3 protein: CASSERAGDYNEQFF
D gene: TRBD1; clone size: NA; V gene: TRBV2; J gene: TRBJ2-7; CDR3 DNA: TGTGCCAGCAGTGAAGCGTCAGGGGGACCCTACGAGCAGTACTTC; CDR3 protein: CASSEASGGPYEQYF
D gene: NA; clone size: NA; V gene: TRBV2; J gene: TRBJ1-2; CDR3 DNA: TGTGCCAGCAGTCCCTTGGACACGTCTGGCTATACCTTC; CDR3 protein: CASSPLDTSGYTF
D gene: NA; clone size: few; V gene: TRBV20-1; J gene: TRBJ1-5; CDR3 DNA: TGCAGTGCTAGTGCTAGACAGACACTCAATCAGCCCCAGCATTTT; CDR3 protein: CSASARQTLNQPQHF
D gene: TRBD1; clone size: few; V gene: TRBV28; J gene: TRBJ1-1; CDR3 DNA: TGTGCCCTTGGGTCAGGGGGGCAAGGGGGTGAAGCTTTCTTT; CDR3 protein: CALGSGGQGGEAFF
D gene: NA; clone size: NA; V gene: TRBV12-3/TRBV12-4; J gene: TRBJ1-2; CDR3 DNA: TGTGCCAGCAGCCGACCGGACCCCTTAGGCTACACCTTC; CDR3 protein: CASSRPDPLGYTF
D gene: NA; clone size: NA; V gene: TRBV9; J gene: TRBJ2-5; CDR3 DNA: TGTGCCAGCAGCCTGGGGGGACAGCTATCCAATGAGCAGTACTTC; CDR3 protein: CASSLGGQLSNEQYF
D gene: NA; clone size: few; V gene: TRBV20-1; J gene: TRBJ1-1; CDR3 DNA: TGCAGTGCTAGCGGGGCCAAGGGGTGGACTGAAGCTTTCTTT; CDR3 protein: CSASGAKGWTEAFF
D gene: NA; clone size: NA; V gene: TRBV7-9; J gene: TRBJ2-4; CDR3 DNA: TGTGCCAGCAGCCGGGGTGGGTTGAGAAACATTCAGTACTTC; CDR3 protein: CASSRGGLRNIQYF
D gene: NA; clone size: NA; V gene: TRBV20-1; J gene: TRBJ1-1; CDR3 DNA: TGCAGTGCCACCCTCGGGAGCACTGAAGCTTTCTTT; CDR3 protein: CSATLGSTEAFF
D gene: TRBD1; clone size: NA; V gene: TRBV3-1; J gene: TRBJ1-2; CDR3 DNA: TGTGCCAGCAGCCGCCCCGGGGACAGAAATAACTATGGCTACACCTTC; CDR3 protein: CASSRPGDRNNYGYTF
D gene: NA; clone size: NA; V gene: TRBV5-1; J gene: TRBJ1-5; CDR3 DNA: TGCGCCAGCAGCTTCGAAGGGGCACAGCCCCAGCATTTT; CDR3 protein: CASSFEGAQPQHF
D gene: NA; clone size: few; V gene: TRBV4-3; J gene: TRBJ1-2; CDR3 DNA: TGCGCCAGCAGCCAAACCTCTGGGCCAAGGAATGGCTACACCTTC; CDR3 protein: CASSQTSGPRNGYTF
D gene: NA; clone size: NA; V gene: TRBV3-1; J gene: TRBJ1-1; CDR3 DNA: TGTGCCAGCAGCCAAGGAGAGGGACTAACTTCTGAAGCTTTCTTT; CDR3 protein: CASSQGEGLTSEAFF
D gene: TRBD1; clone size: NA; V gene: TRBV6-6; J gene: TRBJ1-5; CDR3 DNA: TGTGCCTGCAGGCGACAGGGGGCCCGGAGTCAGCCCCAGCATTTT; CDR3 protein: CACRRQGARSQPQHF
D gene: TRBD2; clone size: NA; V gene: TRBV3-1; J gene: TRBJ2-1; CDR3 DNA: TGTGCCAGCAGCCCGAATTCCGGGACTAGGGATGAGCAGTTCTTC; CDR3 protein: CASSPNSGTRDEQFF
D gene: TRBD1; clone size: NA; V gene: TRBV4-1; J gene: TRBJ1-4; CDR3 DNA: TGCGCCAGCAGCCGGGACAGGGTAAAAGAAAAACTGTTTTTT; CDR3 protein: CASSRDRVKEKLFF
D gene: TRBD1; clone size: NA; V gene: TRBV25-1; J gene: TRBJ2-5; CDR3 DNA: TGTGCCAGCAGTGGGGGACAGACGATTCTGGAGACCCAGTACTTC; CDR3 protein: CASSGGQTILETQYF
D gene: NA; clone size: NA; V gene: TRBV27; J gene: TRBJ1-5; CDR3 DNA: TGTGCCAGCAGTCAAAGTGGGTTGGGGAATCAGCCCCAGCATTTT; CDR3 protein: CASSQSGLGNQPQHF
D gene: TRBD1; clone size: few; V gene: TRBV6-6; J gene: TRBJ1-2; CDR3 DNA: TGTGCCAGCACGGGAATCGGGACAGGGGGTCCTAACTATGGCTACACCTTC; CDR3 protein: CASTGIGTGGPNYGYTF
D gene: NA; clone size: NA; V gene: TRBV7-9; J gene: TRBJ1-5; CDR3 DNA: TGTGCCAGCAAGGGGGGTAGCAATCAGCCCCAGCATTTT; CDR3 protein: CASKGGSNQPQHF
D gene: NA; clone size: NA; V gene: TRBV20-1; J gene: TRBJ2-7; CDR3 DNA: TGCAGTGCTAGAGATAAAGGGTCCGAGCAGTACTTC; CDR3 protein: CSARDKGSEQYF
D gene: NA; clone size: few; V gene: TRBV4-3; J gene: TRBJ1-4; CDR3 DNA: TGCGCCAGCAGCCCCAATGGGGTAGAAGGATGGGTGGGGGATGAAAAACTGTTTTTT; CDR3 protein: CASSPNGVEGWVGDEKLFF
D gene: NA; clone size: NA; V gene: TRBV6-5; J gene: TRBJ2-7; CDR3 DNA: TGTGCTTCCCGCCGGGACCTAGGCCAGGTCGAGCAGTACTTC; CDR3 protein: CASRRDLGQVEQYF
D gene: NA; clone size: few; V gene: TRBV9; J gene: TRBJ2-1; CDR3 DNA: TGTGCCAGCAGCGGGGAGGGGGCTTTGGGCGATGAGCAGTTCTTC; CDR3 protein: CASSGEGALGDEQFF
D gene: NA; clone size: few; V gene: TRBV4-2; J gene: TRBJ2-1; CDR3 DNA: TGTGCCAGCAGCCAGCGGGGTACCTACAATGAGCAGTTCTTC; CDR3 protein: CASSQRGTYNEQFF
D gene: TRBD1; clone size: NA; V gene: TRBV9; J gene: TRBJ2-1; CDR3 DNA: TGTGCCAGCACCCAATGCGGGGACAGGGCCAAGTGTGAGCAGTTCTTC; CDR3 protein: CASTQCGDRAKCEQFF
D gene: NA; clone size: NA; V gene: TRBV6-6; J gene: TRBJ1-1; CDR3 DNA: TGTGCCAGCACAAACAGGAACACTGAAGCTTTCTTT; CDR3 protein: CASTNRNTEAFF
D gene: NA; clone size: many; V gene: TRBV25-1; J gene: TRBJ1-2; CDR3 DNA: TGTGCCAGCAGTGAAGGCAGGGGCAACTATGGCTACACCTTC; CDR3 protein: CASSEGRGNYGYTF
D gene: NA; clone size: NA; V gene: TRBV6-1; J gene: TRBJ1-5; CDR3 DNA: TGTACCAGCAGTGAATTTATCGGTCAGCCCCAGCATTTT; CDR3 protein: CTSSEFIGQPQHF
D gene: TRBD1; clone size: many; V gene: TRBV4-1; J gene: TRBJ2-1; CDR3 DNA: TGCGCCAGCAGTCTAGGACAGGTGGTCCCCCGTGGTGAGCAGTTCTTC; CDR3 protein: CASSLGQVVPRGEQFF
D gene: NA; clone size: NA; V gene: TRBV20-1; J gene: TRBJ2-5; CDR3 DNA: TGCAGTGCTAGTTTAGGACAGGGAGGGCGTGGGACCCAGTACTTC; CDR3 protein: CSASLGQGGRGTQYF
D gene: NA; clone size: NA; V gene: TRBV5-1; J gene: TRBJ2-5; CDR3 DNA: TGCGCCAGCAGCTCGGACTCGATGGGGGAGACCCAGTACTTC; CDR3 protein: CASSSDSMGETQYF
D gene: NA; clone size: few; V gene: TRBV20-1; J gene: TRBJ1-2; CDR3 DNA: TGCAGTGCTAGAATTCCGTCGTTGGGGAACTATGGCTACACCTTC; CDR3 protein: CSARIPSLGNYGYTF
D gene: NA; clone size: NA; V gene: TRBV10-3; J gene: TRBJ1-1; CDR3 DNA: TGTGCCATCAGGGCGGCAGAAAACACTGAAGCTTTCTTT; CDR3 protein: CAIRAAENTEAFF
D gene: NA; clone size: many; V gene: TRBV6-6; J gene: TRBJ2-1; CDR3 DNA: TGTGCCAGCAGTTACGCAGCGGACAATGAGCAGTTCTTC; CDR3 protein: CASSYAADNEQFF
D gene: NA; clone size: NA; V gene: TRBV6-1; J gene: TRBJ1-5; CDR3 DNA: TGTGCCAGCTTCCCCGGGAGAGGGGGCAATCAGCCCCAGCATTTT; CDR3 protein: CASFPGRGGNQPQHF
D gene: NA; clone size: few; V gene: TRBV20-1; J gene: TRBJ2-5; CDR3 DNA: TGCAGTGCTAGAGGTGACCGGTCGGAGGAGACCCAGTACTTC; CDR3 protein: CSARGDRSEETQYF
D gene: NA; clone size: few; V gene: TRBV7-2; J gene: TRBJ1-1; CDR3 DNA: TGTGCCAGCAGCTTATCGTGGCAGGGGAACACTGAAGCTTTCTTT; CDR3 protein: CASSLSWQGNTEAFF
D gene: NA; clone size: NA; V gene: TRBV27; J gene: TRBJ1-6; CDR3 DNA: TGTGCCAGCAGTTACTACGGGGGTTCACCCCTCCACTTT; CDR3 protein: CASSYYGGSPLHF
D gene: TRBD1; clone size: NA; V gene: TRBV12-3/TRBV12-4; J gene: TRBJ1-3; CDR3 DNA: TGTGCCAGCAGTTCGAGACAGGGGAGTGCCACCATATATTTT; CDR3 protein: CASSSRQGSATIYF
D gene: NA; clone size: NA; V gene: TRBV20-1; J gene: TRBJ1-3; CDR3 DNA: TGCAGTGCTAGAGATACAGCAAACACCATATATTTT; CDR3 protein: CSARDTANTIYF
D gene: NA; clone size: few; V gene: TRBV9; J gene: TRBJ2-5; CDR3 DNA: TGTGCCAGCAGCGTAGGAGCAGGGTACCAAGAGACCCAGTACTTC; CDR3 protein: CASSVGAGYQETQYF
D gene: NA; clone size: few; V gene: TRBV7-2; J gene: TRBJ1-3; CDR3 DNA: TGTGCCAGCAGCTTATCGGGGGCGTCTGGAAACACCATATATTTT; CDR3 protein: CASSLSGASGNTIYF
D gene: NA; clone size: NA; V gene: TRBV15; J gene: TRBJ1-1; CDR3 DNA: TGTGCCACCAGCAAATACACAGCGAACACTGAAGCTTTCTTT; CDR3 protein: CATSKYTANTEAFF
D gene: TRBD2; clone size: few; V gene: TRBV11-2; J gene: TRBJ2-5; CDR3 DNA: TGTGCCAGCAGCTTAGGAAATCTAGCGGGTCTCAATGAGCAGTACTTC; CDR3 protein: CASSLGNLAGLNEQYF
D gene: NA; clone size: NA; V gene: TRBV10-1; J gene: TRBJ1-3; CDR3 DNA: TGCGCCAGCAGTGACAGGCGAGGAGCCGCAGGGCTCGACTCTGGAAGCACCATATATTTT; CDR3 protein: CASSDRRGAAGLDSGSTIYF
D gene: TRBD2; clone size: many; V gene: TRBV28; J gene: TRBJ2-1; CDR3 DNA: TGTGCCAGCAGTTCGGGGACTAGCGGGGGGAATGAGCAGTTCTTC; CDR3 protein: CASSSGTSGGNEQFF
D gene: TRBD1; clone size: NA; V gene: TRBV4-3; J gene: TRBJ2-7; CDR3 DNA: TGCGCCAGCAGCCAAGGCCCGGGACAGTCCTCCTACGAGCAGTACTTC; CDR3 protein: CASSQGPGQSSYEQYF